This entry lists 7 T cell receptor beta chains sequenced from one sample in a study of T-cell memory formation after mild COVID-19. TCRdb re-called the 5' RACE reads with MiXCR, one entry per CDR3 protein. This repertoire shows 7,300 or so distinct CDR3 sequences, about 61% found once; its top ten account for about 2.3%. The sequenced material came from PBMCs or a T cell subset sorted from them (not recorded which). These receptors came from an adult who had mild COVID-19 (a few samples of this study predate the infection). Cell type and time point are not known.

By proportion, this clonotype is medium-sized. This chain uses TRBV7-9 with TRBJ2-5, with 10 positions matching TRBD2. CDR3 length: 15 residues. V dropped 1 base and J dropped 1; count of bases not matched to a gene: 0. Germline V gene sequence: CDR1 SEHNR, CDR2 FQNEAQ (reference sequence). The CDR3 bases are TGTGCCAGCAGCTTAGTAGCGGGGGGCCAAGAGACCCAGTACTTC. Its protein is CASSLVAGGQETQYF.

The chain employs TRBV29-1 and TRBJ2-5; TRBD1 is a possible D gene (6 bases). V lost 7 bases and J 5 bases, leaving 14 bases between the germline ends. This CDR3 has 12 residues. Germline loops: CDR1 SQVTM, CDR2 ANQGSEA. CDR3 bases: TGCAGCGCTTCGGCCCAGGGGGAGACCCAGTACTTC. This encodes CSASAQGETQYF.

The chain uses TRBV9 and TRBJ2-5, with 9 bases fitting TRBD2. Trimming cost V 4 bases and J 5 bases; bases outside gene matches: 12. The germline V gene has CDR1 SGDLS and CDR2 YYNGEE. The length of the CDR3 is 16 residues. CDR3: CASSPYGGGASETQYF. DNA of the CDR3: TGTGCCAGCAGCCCCTACGGCGGGGGGGCCTCTGAGACCCAGTACTTC.

In this sample, this clonotype is medium-sized (0.01 to 0.1%). The rearrangement joins TRBV6-2 or TRBV6-3 to TRBJ2-5; unclear D gene. Between the trimmed V and J ends, which lost 0 bases and 5 bases, there was a span of 7 bases. Looked up from germline, CDR1 is MNHEY and CDR2 is SVGEGT. The CDR3 consists of 13 residues. The CDR3 sequence is CASSYSGWETQYF. The DNA for the CDR3 is TGTGCCAGCAGTTACTCTGGCTGGGAGACCCAGTACTTC.

The J gene is TRBJ2-5, the V gene TRBV7-3, with D perhaps assigned TRBD1 or TRBD2 (6 bases each). Germline V gene lookup returns CDR1 SGHTA and CDR2 FQGTGA. V lost 4 bases, J lost 4 bases, and 13 bases lay in between. CDR3 length: 14 residues. The DNA of the CDR3 is TGTGCCAGCAGCTCCAACGGGGGCCGAGAGACCCAGTACTTC. Protein product: CASSSNGGRETQYF.

Judged by abundance, this clonotype is medium-sized. V is TRBV7-2 and J is TRBJ2-3; 11 positions agree with TRBD2. V lost 3 bases to trimming and J lost 0 bases; unmatched junction nucleotides: 2. This CDR3 comprises 16 residues. Germline lookup yields CDR1 SGHTA and CDR2 FQGNSA. Here the CDR3 reads CASSFLAGGSTDTQYF. CDR3 sequence (DNA): TGTGCCAGCAGCTTCCTAGCGGGGGGAAGCACAGATACGCAGTATTTT.

The rearrangement uses TRBV7-2 and TRBJ2-5, with D possibly TRBD2 on 6 matching bases. V was cut by 5 bases and J by 0 bases, with 10 bases left in between. The CDR3 has 14 amino acids. Germline CDR1 and CDR2: SGHTA and FQGNSA. CDR3: CASSRGDYQETQYF. The CDR3 DNA reads TGTGCCAGCAGCCGCGGGGACTACCAAGAGACCCAGTACTTC.